This T cell receptor beta chain originates from a study of post-analysis software for immune sequencing data. Across the study: Disease courses included relapsing-remitting, secondary progressive and progressive-relapsing multiple sclerosis.

Overall study findings and caveats: Significantly decreased normalized Chao1 diversity was recorded for multiple sclerosis patients relative to controls. Among five TRBV segments more frequent in patients than controls were TRBV5-6, TRBV5-1 and TRBV20-1. Strong co-clustering by F measure was seen for same-batch samples.

CDR3 length: 14 residues. Germline CDR1 reads MDHEN; CDR2 reads SYDVKM. Trimming removed 6 bases at V and 2 bases at J, with 13 bases between. With regard to this clonotype: The antigen is not known.

Carried by the TCR beta cDNA libraries were unique molecular identifiers. In TCRdb, the PCR reads were re-called with MiXCR into one record per CDR3 protein. The data show roughly 700,000 distinct CDR3 sequences, 30% seen once. The chain has TRBV28 and TRBJ2-5; possible D gene TRBD2, 6 bases. Sequenced material: blood. The sequence came from a girl aged 10 to 17 with multiple sclerosis. DNA for the CDR3: TGTGCCAGCAGCCCCGGGGGTTGGCAAGAGACCCAGTACTTC. Translated: CASSPGGWQETQYF.